This T cell receptor beta chain was documented in a study of cytomegalovirus exposure and HLA in healthy donors. Study context: A prior analysis found 90 million to 120 million unique TCR beta sequences from 150 million to 200 million T cells.

Vbeta (60) and Jbeta (13) primers were used in the PCR. Repertoires were generated with immunoSEQ multiplex PCR, while TCRdb's copy carries only in-frame clones and drops some. The sample shows around 130,000 clones, roughly 85% of them seen only once. These donors counted as nominally healthy when sampled, but unrecorded immune exposures were likely. The CDR3 sequence is 14 residues long. V was pared by 1 base and J by 8 bases, with 7 bases of the junction left unmatched. In germline, CDR1 is SGHVS, CDR2 FQNEAQ. Sequencing input: PBMCs. The sequence was collected from a boy aged 5-17 years in good health and CMV-seronegative. The chain has TRBV7-8 and TRBJ1-2, with 7 bases identical to TRBD1. The CDR3 nucleotides are TGTGCCAGCAGCTTAGGAGGGGGCCCGTCCGGCTACACCTTC. Translation: CASSLGGGPSGYTF.